This TCR beta chain is drawn from a study of blood T cell repertoires in COVID-19 (TCRdb year 2020). For the wider study: Samples covering the acute and convalescent phases of COVID-19 were provided by collaborators in the United States, Italy and Spain. The prospective study material was composed of cDNA or gDNA derived from T cells, B-cell-depleted T cells, or PBMCs. Deeply sampled blood TCRbeta repertoires from subjects exposed to, actively infected with, or recovered from COVID-19 were included in the dataset. A freely available public database, intended as a resource for researchers studying the immune response to SARS-CoV-2, is where the repertoires were released. The samples were drawn from the first 160 participants of the ongoing ImmuneRACE study and from under 1,500 subjects provided by 6 global collaborators. A de-identified subject ID, COVID-19 status, age in years and sex were almost always included in the sample metadata. Where available, HLA class I and class II types were taken from metadata supplied by the sample provider and were not determined by assay-based typing. Here is what the overall study found, with its caveats: Clinical and demographic metadata were provided uncurated, with the amount varying by source and participant.

With respect to this clone: Its antigen is still unknown. Base qualities are not provided; no much larger clone lies one nucleotide away.

TCRbeta CDR3 regions were amplified from genomic DNA using the immunoSEQ Assay, a bias-controlled multiplex PCR. Per the source publication's procedure: Nucleated cell counts per sample were estimated from amplification of reference gene primers within the assay. Sequence reads were collapsed and filtered to measure the absolute abundance of every unique TCRbeta CDR3 rearrangement. For each sample, productive Simpson clonality was calculated as the square root of Simpson's diversity index over productive rearrangements. TCRdb limited this immuneACCESS table to in-frame rearrangements with V and J called. A share of clones is missing; checked studies link under half to unresolved V genes, and the rest is unexplained. Clonal size and the V and J genes are those of that table, whereas D and trimming came from the DNA. Recorded for this sample are around 120,000 clones; 88% of them occurred a single time. Of the sample, more than 1.5% falls within the top ten clones.

The collaborating institutions used their own protocols to collect whole blood in K2EDTA tubes. For TCRbeta analysis, collaborators shipped samples in one of three forms: frozen whole blood, isolated PBMCs, or DNA extracted from either of those sample types. V trim: 0 bases; J trim: 3 bases; unmatched bases: 4. CDR1 and CDR2 (MNHEY, SVGEGT) derive from the germline V gene. Its CDR3 holds 16 amino acids, cysteine through phenylalanine. The only DNA kept is the CDR3, 48 bases in frame from the first base. The TCR originated in a human donor in a cohort sampled during active COVID-19. Here the chain combines TRBV6-2 or TRBV6-3 and TRBJ2-2, and 7 bases in between align with TRBD2. Sequencing was done on a sample of peripheral blood. The bases read TGTGCCAGCAGTTACTCGGGGGGGTTTGACACCGGGGAGCTGTTTTTT. This is translated as CASSYSGGFDTGELFF.